The 3 T cell receptor beta chains presented below share a single source sample, sequenced in a study of identifying expanded T cells in peripheral blood. TCRdb's table, derived via immunoSEQ multiplex PCR, lists solely in-frame clones and lacks some. This sample has 85,000 to 95,000 clones, with roughly 86% found just once. The sequenced material came from blood. The receptors were gathered from a person aged 18 to 75 in good health.

V and J are TRBV7-9 and TRBJ2-2, with D perhaps TRBD1 (6 bases). The CDR3 covers 16 residues. In germline, CDR1 is SEHNR, CDR2 FQNEAQ (reference sequence). V was clipped by 6 bases and J by 2 bases, with 16 bases between them. Here the CDR3 reads CASSSRQDSNTGELFF. The CDR3 DNA sequence: TGTGCCAGCAGTTCCCGACAGGACAGTAACACCGGGGAGCTGTTTTTT.

The chain combines TRBV5-6 with TRBJ1-2, with 8 bases aligning to TRBD1. The germline gives CDR1 SGHDT, CDR2 YYEEEE. V lost 2 bases and J lost 5; bases outside the gene matches: 8. The CDR3 extends over 15 amino acids. This CDR3 reads CASSFFGQGEYGYTF. CDR3 bases: TGTGCCAGCAGCTTTTTTGGACAGGGAGAATATGGCTACACCTTC.

This clone was picked up one time. The rearrangement links TRBV9 to TRBJ1-4; TRBD1 is a possible D gene (5 bases). The CDR3 sequence is 15 residues long. The germline CDR1 and CDR2 sequences are SGDLS and YYNGEE. Trimming took 3 bases from V and 4 from J, leaving 13 bases between them. The CDR3 nucleotides read TGTGCCAGCAGCGAGCGAGACAGACTTAATGAAAAACTGTTTTTT. It codes for CASSERDRLNEKLFF.